Listed below are T cell receptor beta chains from one sample, sequenced in a study of post-analysis software for immune sequencing data. TCRdb re-called the PCR reads through MiXCR, storing one row per CDR3 protein. The sample consists of over 150,000 distinct CDR3 sequences, roughly 35% of them appearing once. The sequenced sample was blood, obtained after autologous hematopoietic stem cell transplantation. These receptors were taken from a girl aged 5-17 years with multiple sclerosis. Both conserved end residues are part of each CDR3. D genes are given only for firm matches. Rows may omit the clone size; those that give it use once, few, many or a size class.

D gene,J gene,CDR3 length,clone size,V gene,CDR3 protein,CDR3 DNA
-,TRBJ2-5,15,-,TRBV5-1,CASSSTGRGQETQYF,TGCGCCAGCAGCTCGACAGGGAGGGGTCAAGAGACCCAGTACTTC
TRBD2,TRBJ2-3,15,few,TRBV27,CASSFLAGYTDTQYF,TGTGCCAGCAGTTTTCTAGCGGGGTACACAGATACGCAGTATTTT
-,TRBJ1-1,14,many,TRBV5-1,CASSLAQDYTEAFF,TGCGCCAGCAGCTTGGCCCAGGACTACACTGAAGCTTTCTTT
TRBD2,TRBJ2-7,15,few,TRBV27,CASSRSGKRTYEQYF,TGTGCCAGCAGCCGTAGCGGGAAAAGAACCTACGAGCAGTACTTC
TRBD1,TRBJ2-1,15,few,TRBV7-3,CASTRTGSSYNEQFF,TGTGCCAGCACCCGGACAGGGAGCTCCTACAATGAGCAGTTCTTC
TRBD2,TRBJ2-5,13,few,TRBV20-1,CSARTGGAETQYF,TGCAGTGCTAGAACGGGGGGAGCCGAGACCCAGTACTTC
-,TRBJ2-1,15,-,TRBV20-1,CSASGGGKPLNEQFF,TGCAGTGCTAGCGGTGGTGGGAAACCACTCAATGAGCAGTTCTTC
-,TRBJ2-1,18,few,TRBV7-9,CASSHPGQRRVTQAEQFF,TGTGCCAGCAGCCATCCAGGACAGCGGCGAGTGACGCAGGCTGAGCAGTTCTTC
-,TRBJ2-7,15,few,TRBV2,CASSVPLSAIDEQYF,TGTGCCAGCAGTGTTCCACTATCGGCGATCGACGAGCAGTACTTC
-,TRBJ2-7,15,-,TRBV5-6,CASSLRSGTSYEQYF,TGTGCCAGCAGCTTGCGTTCCGGGACCTCCTACGAGCAGTACTTC
-,TRBJ2-5,13,few,TRBV3-1,CASSQSKQGGQYF,TGTGCCAGCAGCCAAAGCAAACAGGGCGGGCAGTACTTC
-,TRBJ1-2,14,-,TRBV29-1,CSVPTEPSNYGYTF,TGCAGCGTTCCCACTGAGCCATCTAACTATGGCTACACCTTC
-,TRBJ1-5,14,-,TRBV7-9,CASSQGNSNQPQHF,TGTGCCAGCAGCCAAGGGAATAGCAATCAGCCCCAGCATTTT
-,TRBJ2-1,17,-,TRBV4-2,CASSQDDVGGGVNEQFF,TGTGCCAGCAGCCAAGATGATGTCGGGGGAGGAGTCAATGAGCAGTTCTTC
TRBD1,TRBJ2-7,15,-,TRBV6-2/TRBV6-3,CASSYSQTGIYEQYF,TGTGCCAGCAGTTACTCCCAGACAGGGATCTACGAGCAGTACTTC
-,TRBJ2-7,16,-,TRBV20-1,CSAKKAGTGISYEQYF,TGCAGTGCTAAGAAGGCCGGGACGGGAATATCCTACGAGCAGTACTTC
-,TRBJ1-1,13,few,TRBV9,CASSVEAVSEAFF,TGTGCCAGCAGCGTAGAAGCCGTTTCTGAAGCTTTCTTT
-,TRBJ2-7,15,-,TRBV3-1,CASSQDSGPHYEQYF,TGTGCCAGCAGCCAAGATTCGGGACCCCACTACGAGCAGTACTTC
TRBD1,TRBJ2-3,14,-,TRBV4-3,CASSSDRAPDTQYF,TGCGCCAGCAGCTCCGACAGGGCCCCAGATACGCAGTATTTT
-,TRBJ2-7,14,few,TRBV12-3/TRBV12-4,CASSWGPNSYEQYF,TGTGCCAGCAGTTGGGGACCCAACAGTTACGAGCAGTACTTC
TRBD2,TRBJ2-3,19,few,TRBV20-1,CSARDPRWLAESRTDTQYF,TGCAGTGCTAGAGACCCTCGGTGGCTAGCGGAGTCACGCACAGATACGCAGTATTTT
-,TRBJ1-6,14,-,TRBV12-3/TRBV12-4,CASSSSGPGSPLHF,TGTGCCAGCAGCTCCAGTGGGCCCGGTTCACCCCTCCACTTT
TRBD2,TRBJ2-7,14,once,TRBV19,CASSTTSGRAEQYF,TGTGCCAGTAGTACGACTAGCGGGAGAGCCGAGCAGTACTTC
-,TRBJ2-5,14,-,TRBV11-2,CASSRIAAQETQYF,TGTGCCAGCAGCCGCATAGCGGCTCAAGAGACCCAGTACTTC
-,TRBJ2-1,15,-,TRBV20-1,CSAPSAASVYNEQFF,TGCAGTGCTCCGTCGGCGGCTAGTGTCTACAATGAGCAGTTCTTC
TRBD2,TRBJ2-1,15,-,TRBV3-1,CASSLSSGIYNEQFF,TGTGCCAGCAGCCTTTCTAGCGGGATCTACAATGAGCAGTTCTTC
TRBD2,TRBJ2-7,15,-,TRBV4-3,CASSRSSGNQYEQYF,TGCGCCAGCAGCCGCTCGAGCGGGAACCAATACGAGCAGTACTTC
-,TRBJ2-7,13,few,TRBV28,CASTDSPKGEQYF,TGTGCCAGCACGGACAGCCCCAAGGGCGAGCAGTACTTC
-,TRBJ1-3,13,few,TRBV3-1,CASSPGTGNTIYF,TGTGCCAGCAGCCCAGGGACTGGAAACACCATATATTTT
-,TRBJ2-3,14,-,TRBV12-3/TRBV12-4,CASSTGVAADTEYF,TGTGCCAGCAGTACCGGGGTAGCTGCAGATACGGAGTATTTT
-,TRBJ2-7,13,-,TRBV7-2,CASSSTAAYEQYF,TGTGCCAGCAGCTCTACAGCGGCCTACGAGCAGTACTTC
-,TRBJ1-4,12,-,TRBV21-1,CTVQGPNEKLFF,TGTACCGTACAGGGGCCTAATGAAAAACTGTTTTTT
-,TRBJ2-1,14,-,TRBV20-1,CSARAGRGRNEQFF,TGCAGTGCTAGAGCTGGTCGGGGGCGAAATGAGCAGTTCTTC
-,TRBJ1-6,13,few,TRBV12-3/TRBV12-4,CASIGAVNSPLHF,TGTGCCAGCATCGGGGCAGTAAATTCACCCCTCCACTTT
-,TRBJ2-5,15,-,TRBV28,CASSLIGLKGETQYF,TGTGCCAGCAGTTTAATTGGGCTAAAGGGGGAGACCCAGTACTTC
-,TRBJ2-3,13,-,TRBV10-3,CAISEESTDTQYF,TGTGCCATCAGTGAAGAAAGCACAGATACGCAGTATTTT
TRBD1,TRBJ1-6,17,once,TRBV19,CASSIGKQGSYNSPLHF,TGTGCCAGTAGTATAGGGAAACAGGGGTCCTATAATTCACCCCTCCACTTT
-,TRBJ2-1,15,-,TRBV10-3,CAISGRGRGEDEQFF,TGTGCCATCAGTGGTCGGGGACGGGGAGAAGATGAGCAGTTCTTC
-,TRBJ2-7,16,many,TRBV12-3/TRBV12-4,CASSLVVPPIPHEQYF,TGTGCCAGCAGTTTAGTCGTACCACCGATACCTCACGAGCAGTACTTC
-,TRBJ2-6,13,-,TRBV29-1,CSAKSSGANVLTF,TGCAGCGCGAAGAGCTCTGGGGCCAACGTCCTGACTTTC
-,TRBJ2-5,12,-,TRBV5-1,CASSPKGTTQYF,TGCGCCAGCAGCCCGAAGGGGACGACCCAGTACTTC
TRBD2,TRBJ2-3,15,few,TRBV6-1,CASSELAGATDTQYF,TGTGCCAGCAGTGAACTAGCGGGAGCCACAGATACGCAGTATTTT
TRBD1,TRBJ1-1,14,-,TRBV12-3/TRBV12-4,CASKNDRESTEAFF,TGTGCCAGCAAGAACGACAGGGAGAGCACTGAAGCTTTCTTT